Following are 20 T cell receptor beta chains from one sample sequenced in a study of shared clonotypes between healthy human individuals. Assay used: immunoSEQ multiplex PCR; TCRdb lists only in-frame clones, some missing. The data show about 1.5 million clones, roughly 97% seen once. The source material was naive CD4+ T cells sorted from blood. The sample's subset: CD45RA+ positively selected. The receptors were gathered from a man younger than 45 in good health.

This chain connects TRBV9 to TRBJ2-7; D gene unclear. V was shortened by 1 base and J by 2 bases, with 10 bases between the two germline ends. The CDR3 has 14 amino acids. CDR1 and CDR2 from the germline V gene are SGDLS and YYNGEE. The CDR3 nucleotides read TGTGCCAGCAGCGTATCCCCCACCGCCTACGAGCAGTACTTC. Translation: CASSVSPTAYEQYF.

This chain uses TRBV7-9 with TRBJ2-2, with a possible D match to TRBD2 (6 bases). The germline V and J ends were trimmed by 5 bases and 0 bases, with 13 bases remaining between them. The germline CDR1 and CDR2 sequences are SEHNR and FQNEAQ (reference sequence). CDR3 length equals 16 residues. DNA for the CDR3: TGTGCCAGCAGCCACGTGGCGGGGACGAACACCGGGGAGCTGTTTTTT. Translation gives CASSHVAGTNTGELFF.

The chain carries TRBV2 and TRBJ2-5; 14 bases map to TRBD2. Looked up from germline, CDR1 is SNHLY and CDR2 is FYNNEI. The CDR3 is 16 residues long. Trimming at V came to 3 bases and at J to 4 bases, leaving 4 bases not matched to a gene. This chain's CDR3 is CASSDGTSGSVETQYF. The CDR3 DNA sequence: TGTGCCAGCAGTGATGGGACTAGCGGGAGCGTAGAGACCCAGTACTTC.

This chain links TRBV18 with TRBJ1-1, with 7 bases aligning to TRBD1. Germline V lookup: CDR1 KGHSH, CDR2 LQKENI. After removal of 3 bases from V and 6 bases from J, the junction contained 10 bases not matched to a gene. This CDR3 region has 15 residues. The CDR3 spells CASSPTQTGRAEAFF. CDR3 DNA: TGTGCCAGCTCACCTACCCAGACAGGGCGGGCTGAAGCTTTCTTT.

The J gene is TRBJ1-4, the V gene TRBV27; D is unclear. CDR1 and CDR2 from the germline V gene are MNHEY and SMNVEV (reference sequence). The CDR3 is 14 amino acids. The V end was cut by 3 bases, the J end by 0 bases, with 5 bases between. CDR3 bases: TGTGCCAGCAGTTTTGGGGCAACTAATGAAAAACTGTTTTTT. Amino acids: CASSFGATNEKLFF.

This clone was picked up one time. The chain has TRBV5-1 and TRBJ1-2; 11 bases agree with TRBD1. With 4 bases clipped from V and 7 bases from J, the junction kept 3 bases outside the gene matches. The CDR3 contains 13 residues. The germline gives CDR1 SGHRS, CDR2 YFSETQ. The CDR3 loop is CASSTGQGAGYTF. The CDR3 DNA is TGCGCCAGCAGCACCGGACAGGGGGCTGGCTACACCTTC.

This sequence joins TRBV10-3 and TRBJ1-1; TRBD1 might be the D (6 bases). Trimming pared 0 bases from V and 5 bases from J, leaving 13 bases between. The CDR3 contains 15 residues. The V gene's germline CDR1 is ENHRY and CDR2 SYGVKD. CDR3 amino acids: CAISESTGGLTEAFF. Here the CDR3 DNA reads TGTGCCATCAGTGAGTCGACAGGCGGTTTGACTGAAGCTTTCTTT.

V is TRBV7-2 and J is TRBJ2-7; the match to TRBD2 covers 7 bases. The CDR3 covers 14 residues. The V and J ends lost 8 bases and 4 bases, in that order; junction bases with no gene match: 11. The germline gives CDR1 SGHTA, CDR2 FQGNSA. The CDR3 here is CASSWGGSTYEQYF. The CDR3 bases are TGTGCCAGCTCATGGGGCGGGAGTACGTACGAGCAGTACTTC.

J is TRBJ2-5 and V is TRBV10-3; 10 bases align to TRBD1. This CDR3 contains 14 residues. With V trimmed by 6 bases and J by 3 bases, 4 bases remained unmatched. CDR1 is ENHRY, CDR2 SYGVKD, per germline. CDR3 sequence reads: CAIRRQGAEETQYF. The CDR3 region has the DNA TGTGCCATCAGGCGACAGGGGGCGGAAGAGACCCAGTACTTC.

The chain carries TRBV5-1 and TRBJ2-1; no definite D call. CDR1 is SGHRS, CDR2 YFSETQ, per germline. This CDR3 has 14 amino acids. The V and J ends lost 5 bases and 7 bases respectively, with 16 bases between them. CDR3 loop: CASRERTFRNEQFF. The CDR3 DNA follows: TGCGCCAGCAGGGAGAGAACCTTTAGAAATGAGCAGTTCTTC.

The V gene is TRBV19, the J gene TRBJ2-1; D tentatively reads TRBD1 or TRBD2 (5 bases each). The CDR3 extends over 14 amino acids. The V gene's germline CDR1 is LNHDA and CDR2 SQIVND (reference sequence). V was clipped by 8 bases and J by 0 bases, with 11 bases between them. The CDR3 sequence is CASGLGTSYNEQFF. In DNA form, the CDR3 reads TGTGCCAGTGGATTGGGGACCTCCTACAATGAGCAGTTCTTC. Drawing the rest from reference TRBV19 and TRBJ2-1, the complete variable domain is DGGITQSPKYLFRKEGQNVTLSCEQNLNHDAMYWYRQDPGQGLRLIYYSQIVNDFQKGDIAEGYSVSREKKESFPLTVTSAQKNPTAFYLCASGLGTSYNEQFFGPGTRLTVL.

Written as DNA, the CDR3 is TGTGCCAGTAGTGAGAAGGGGGCGCAGTTTGAGCAGTTCTTC. This translates into CASSEKGAQFEQFF. The chain is built from TRBV19 and TRBJ2-1, with 7 nucleotides matching TRBD1. CDR1 and CDR2 (germline): LNHDA, SQIVND (reference sequence). V lost 5 bases, J lost 9 bases, and 10 bases stayed unmatched. CDR3 length: 14 residues.

V usage is TRBV28 and J usage is TRBJ2-7; TRBD2 might be the D (5 bases). V lost 4 bases, J lost 12 bases, and 16 bases lay in between. This CDR3 spans 12 amino acids. Germline V gives CDR1 MDHEN, CDR2 SYDVKM. The CDR3 protein is CASSSNRDQLYF. For the CDR3, the DNA is TGTGCCAGCAGTTCCAACCGGGATCAACTGTACTTC.

The chain couples TRBV5-6 to TRBJ2-2, with 7 bases aligning to TRBD2. Germline V gene lookup returns CDR1 SGHDT and CDR2 YYEEEE. The CDR3 loop spans 16 amino acids. Unmatched junction bases numbered 7, after V lost 5 bases and J lost 0 bases. The CDR3 sequence is CASSFTSAANTGELFF. The CDR3 bases are TGTGCCAGCAGTTTCACTAGCGCGGCGAACACCGGGGAGCTGTTTTTT.

V usage is TRBV6-5 and J usage is TRBJ1-2, with 8 nucleotides matching TRBD1. With V trimmed by 6 bases and J by 8 bases, 8 bases remained unmatched. The length of the CDR3 is 13 residues. Germline CDR1 MNHEY, CDR2 SVGAGI. CDR3 in DNA: TGTGCCAGCAGGGTAGGACAGGGCGGAGGCTACACCTTC. This encodes CASRVGQGGGYTF.

The genes are TRBV12-5 and TRBJ2-7; D is possibly TRBD2 (5 bases). Germline CDR1 LGHNT, CDR2 FRNRAP. V lost 5 bases, J lost 6 bases, and 17 bases lay in between. The length of the CDR3 is 14 residues. The CDR3 spells CASGPGMGSAEQYF. In DNA, the CDR3 is TGTGCTAGTGGTCCGGGGATGGGGTCGGCCGAGCAGTACTTC.

The rearrangement joins TRBV6-1 to TRBJ2-3, with D perhaps TRBD1 (5 bases). The V end lost 8 bases, the J end lost 2 bases, and 17 bases lay between the germline ends. In germline, CDR1 is MNHNS, CDR2 SASEGT. The CDR3 is made up of 15 amino acids. The CDR3 is CASPLGATATDTQYF. In DNA form, the CDR3 reads TGTGCCAGCCCGCTCGGTGCGACAGCCACAGATACGCAGTATTTT.

V gene TRBV28 combines with J gene TRBJ1-5; D call uncertain. The CDR3 sequence is 14 residues long. From germline, CDR1 is MDHEN and CDR2 SYDVKM. V gave up 4 bases and J gave up 4 bases, with 11 bases separating them. Here the CDR3 reads CASSWRNGNQPQHF. The CDR3 nucleotides read TGTGCCAGCAGTTGGAGGAACGGGAATCAGCCCCAGCATTTT.

This rearrangement joins TRBV6-1 to TRBJ2-7; D not certain. Trimming took off 0 bases at V and 2 bases at J, with 5 bases between the two ends. The CDR3 length is 13 residues. CDR1 is MNHNS, CDR2 SASEGT, per germline. CDR3 DNA: TGTGCCAGCAGTGAAGCGCGCACCTACGAGCAGTACTTC. It specifies CASSEARTYEQYF.

This clone was counted once. The CDR3 sequence: CAWQGSSSYNEQFF. CDR3 coding DNA: TGTGCCTGGCAGGGTTCGAGCTCCTACAATGAGCAGTTCTTC. The rearrangement joins TRBV30 to TRBJ2-1, with a possible D match to TRBD1 (5 bases). The V end was cut by 5 bases, the J end by 0 bases, with 11 bases between. Germline-derived CDR1 and CDR2 are GTSNPN and SVGIG (reference sequence). The CDR3 contains 14 residues.